One and the same sample provided the 23 T cell receptor beta chains below, sequenced in a study of follicular helper T cells after annual influenza vaccination (dated by TCRdb to 2016 to 2017). The time point label for this specimen denotes: 2015-2016 season, pre-vaccination. The library was obtained by the immunoSEQ multiplex PCR assay. Entries here come from immuneACCESS through TCRdb and include only in-frame sequences with V and J called. Some clones fail to appear in such tables; in the studies checked, an unresolved V gene covers under half of the shortfall, and the cause of the remainder is unknown. In this sample the table shows 12,000 or so clones, over 70% of which occur a single time. About 3.8% of the sample is in the top ten clones. Specimen: CXCR5+ CD38- circulating T follicular helper cells from blood, collected on the day of influenza vaccination. In light of the paper, this sample's cell subset or site label describes: circulating Tfh, non-naive CD4+CXCR5+PD-1+ (ICOS+CD38+ or ICOS-CD38-). The receptor source for this set is an adult who received the influenza vaccine.

The V gene is TRBV7-9, the J gene TRBJ2-3, with D tentatively TRBD2 (7 bases). Germline V CDR1 and CDR2: SEHNR, FQNEAQ (reference sequence). Trimming pared 3 bases from V and 6 bases from J, leaving 13 bases between. This CDR3 spans 14 amino acids. The CDR3 sequence: CASSFSGGGDTQYF. Written as DNA, the CDR3 is TGTGCCAGCAGCTTCTCGGGGGGCGGGGATACGCAGTATTTT.

The J gene is TRBJ2-7, the V gene TRBV2, with TRBD1 matching 9 bases. From germline, CDR1 is SNHLY and CDR2 FYNNEI. V lost 5 bases to trimming and J lost 7 bases; unmatched junction nucleotides: 12. The CDR3 spans 15 residues. CDR3 in DNA: TGTGCCAGCAGTAAGGACAGGGGCGGCTATTGGGAGCAGTACTTC. Protein: CASSKDRGGYWEQYF.

The chain combines TRBV28 with TRBJ2-5; D remains unclear. The CDR3 runs 13 residues. The germline V gene has CDR1 MDHEN and CDR2 SYDVKM. The V gene lost 6 bases and the J gene lost 0 bases, with 8 bases spanning the gap. The CDR3 sequence: CASRSWDQETQYF. CDR3 nucleotides: TGTGCCAGCAGATCCTGGGACCAAGAGACCCAGTACTTC.

The chain couples TRBV5-1 to TRBJ2-3; D unclear. This CDR3 comprises 15 residues. Trimming left V 2 bases short and J 6 bases short, with 16 bases between. The V gene's germline CDR1 is SGHRS and CDR2 YFSETQ. The DNA for the CDR3 is TGCGCCAGCAGCTTTGGAGAAATGGGCAGGGATACGCAGTATTTT. Encoded protein: CASSFGEMGRDTQYF.

The chain employs TRBV7-2 and TRBJ2-6, with D uncertain. Trimming removed 5 bases from V and 2 bases from J, with 13 bases in between. The CDR3 is 16 residues long. The germline V gene encodes CDR1 SGHTA and CDR2 FQGNSA. This CDR3 is CASSPGPGAGANVLTF. The CDR3 nucleotides read TGTGCCAGCAGCCCAGGTCCAGGAGCTGGGGCCAACGTCCTGACTTTC.

The chain joins TRBV5-1 to TRBJ2-2; 10 nucleotides agree with TRBD2. The ends lost 3 bases at V and 1 base at J; junction bases unmatched: 6. The length of the CDR3 is 17 residues. Germline V gene sequence: CDR1 SGHRS, CDR2 YFSETQ. CDR3 protein: CASSSLAGGLNTGELFF. The CDR3 DNA is TGCGCCAGCAGCTCCTTAGCGGGGGGTCTGAACACCGGGGAGCTGTTTTTT.

This clone was found a few times. The chain combines TRBV5-8 with TRBJ1-2; 10 bases match TRBD1. V was clipped by 4 bases and J by 4 bases; unmatched bases: 10. CDR3 length: 16 residues. Germline CDR1 SGHTS, CDR2 YDEGEE. The CDR3 coding sequence is TGTGCCAGCAGCCCATCCGGGACAGGGGCCATCTATGGCTACACCTTC. Protein product: CASSPSGTGAIYGYTF.

The chain links TRBV19 to TRBJ2-7; possible D gene TRBD1, 6 bases. CDR1 is LNHDA, CDR2 SQIVND, per germline (reference sequence). V was pared by 6 bases and J by 2 bases, with 20 bases between. The CDR3 totals 16 residues. This CDR3 reads CASSQSRGTPTYEQYF. Written as DNA, the CDR3 is TGTGCCAGTAGCCAAAGTAGGGGGACCCCTACCTACGAGCAGTACTTC.

The V gene is TRBV7-2, the J gene TRBJ2-5, with D possibly matching TRBD2 (5 bases). Trimming removed 3 bases from V and 4 bases from J, with 12 bases in between. This CDR3 contains 14 residues. Germline CDR1 reads SGHTA; CDR2 reads FQGNSA. CDR3: CASSFLGAGETQYF. In nucleotides, the CDR3 is TGTGCCAGCAGCTTTTTGGGCGCGGGAGAGACCCAGTACTTC.

CDR3 sequence: CASSRQGLFADTQYF. The CDR3 bases are TGTGCCAGCAGTAGACAGGGTCTGTTTGCAGATACGCAGTATTTT. The rearrangement joins TRBV6-5 to TRBJ2-3; 7 bases agree with TRBD1. V shed 5 bases, J shed 4 bases, and the junction held 9 bases outside the gene matches. Germline loops: CDR1 MNHEY, CDR2 SVGAGI. The CDR3 is 15 residues long.

This CDR3 reads CASILRHTGELFF. In DNA, the CDR3 is TGTGCCAGCATACTCAGACACACCGGGGAGCTGTTTTTT. The rearrangement joins TRBV28 to TRBJ2-2; unclear D gene. V was clipped by 7 bases and J by 3 bases, with 9 bases between them. This CDR3 comprises 13 residues. CDR1 is MDHEN and CDR2 is SYDVKM in the germline V gene.

This clone was picked up a small number of times. This chain joins TRBV7-2 and TRBJ1-2, with 9 bases that match TRBD1. The germline V gene has CDR1 SGHTA and CDR2 FQGNSA. The CDR3 covers 15 residues. V trimming: 4 bases; J trimming: 1 base; junction bases outside the gene matches: 4. The CDR3 DNA is TGTGCCAGCAGCTCTACAGGGGGCGGTAACTATGGCTACACCTTC. Its translation is CASSSTGGGNYGYTF.

V and J are TRBV29-1 and TRBJ1-2; 7 bases are shared with TRBD1. The V and J ends lost 6 bases and 2 bases, in that order; junction bases with no gene match: 9. There are 14 residues in the CDR3. Germline V CDR1 and CDR2: SQVTM, ANQGSEA. Here the CDR3 reads CSVGKGAQNYGYTF. CDR3 sequence (DNA): TGCAGCGTGGGCAAGGGGGCTCAAAACTATGGCTACACCTTC.

V is TRBV27 and J is TRBJ1-4; D is ambiguous. V lost 3 bases to trimming and J lost 3 bases, with 8 bases between them. This CDR3 is 14 amino acids long. Germline V lookup: CDR1 MNHEY, CDR2 SMNVEV (reference sequence). The CDR3 loop is CASSLVTANEKLFF. CDR3 DNA sequence: TGTGCCAGCAGTTTGGTTACGGCTAATGAAAAACTGTTTTTT.

The V and J genes are TRBV4-1 and TRBJ2-7; D might be TRBD1 (6 bases). The CDR3 sequence is 19 residues long. Per the germline V gene, CDR1 is MGHRA and CDR2 is YSYEKL. The V and J ends lost 9 bases and 6 bases respectively, with 36 bases between them. This CDR3 is CARHLYPARLQGHGLEQYF. The CDR3 DNA is TGCGCCAGACACCTATACCCCGCTCGTCTACAGGGCCACGGACTCGAGCAGTACTTC.

Here the CDR3 reads CASRKGQGFGQPQHF. For the CDR3, the DNA is TGTGCCAGCAGGAAAGGACAGGGATTTGGTCAGCCCCAGCATTTT. V and J are TRBV28 and TRBJ1-5, with 8 positions matching TRBD1. After removal of 6 bases from V and 6 bases from J, the junction contained 10 bases not matched to a gene. Germline V gene data show CDR1 as MDHEN and CDR2 as SYDVKM. CDR3 length: 15 residues.

In this sample, this clone turned up a few times. This chain connects TRBV7-6 to TRBJ2-2, with D perhaps given as TRBD1 or TRBD2 (6 bases each). V was clipped by 0 bases and J by 3 bases, with 8 bases between them. The CDR3 has 15 amino acids. The germline V gene has CDR1 SGHVS and CDR2 FNYEAQ. CDR3 sequence (DNA): TGTGCCAGCAGCTTAGCAGGGGGGCACACCGGGGAGCTGTTTTTT. Translating gives CASSLAGGHTGELFF.

The count of this clone is one. The sample has other DNA sequences that encode this CDR3 too. The CDR3 nucleotides read TGTGCCAGCAGCTTAACAAATGAGCAGTTCTTC. It specifies CASSLTNEQFF. The chain is built from TRBV7-3 and TRBJ2-1; D call uncertain. The germline V gene has CDR1 SGHTA and CDR2 FQGTGA. The CDR3 covers 11 residues. V lost 0 bases, J lost 7 bases, and 1 base lay in between.

This rearrangement joins TRBV11-2 to TRBJ2-1; D is unclear. Trimming took 3 bases from V and 2 from J, leaving 14 bases between them. Germline values: CDR1 SGHAT, CDR2 FQNNGV. The CDR3 is made up of 16 amino acids. CDR3 loop: CASSLIKNFAYNEQFF. The DNA of the CDR3 is TGTGCCAGCAGCTTGATTAAGAATTTTGCCTACAATGAGCAGTTCTTC.

This clone has just a few counts. This chain links TRBV10-3 with TRBJ2-5, with D unclear. The V end was cut by 4 bases, the J end by 3 bases, with 12 bases between. Germline CDR1 is ENHRY and CDR2 is SYGVKD. This CDR3 contains 14 residues. CDR3 loop: CAISASTDEETQYF. The CDR3, as DNA: TGTGCCATCAGTGCGTCAACCGACGAAGAGACCCAGTACTTC.

With respect to this clone: In the same sample, other DNA sequences code for this CDR3. This rearrangement joins TRBV7-2 to TRBJ2-7, with no clear D. Germline CDR1 is SGHTA and CDR2 is FQGNSA. V lost 2 bases, J lost 4 bases, and 9 bases lay in between. The CDR3 is 13 amino acids. The CDR3 loop reads CASSLHRSYEQYF. The DNA of the CDR3 is TGTGCCAGCAGCTTACACAGATCATACGAGCAGTACTTC.

The rearrangement uses TRBV6-1 and TRBJ2-1, with D possibly TRBD2 on 6 matching bases. V lost 6 bases and J lost 6, with 12 bases in between. This CDR3 is built from 13 residues. Per germline, CDR1 MNHNS and CDR2 SASEGT. CDR3 DNA sequence: TGTGCCAGCAGCCGCCGGGAGTTCAATGAGCAGTTCTTC. It encodes CASSRREFNEQFF.

The chain employs TRBV9 and TRBJ2-1, with TRBD2 matching over 8 bases. The CDR3 extends over 16 amino acids. Unmatched junction bases numbered 10, after V lost 4 bases and J lost 4 bases. Germline values: CDR1 SGDLS, CDR2 YYNGEE. DNA for the CDR3: TGTGCCAGCAGCACGCCTATCTCTAGCGGGTACAATGAGCAGTTCTTC. Its protein is CASSTPISSGYNEQFF. The variable domain in full, completed from reference TRBV9 and TRBJ2-1, reads DSGVTQTPKHLITATGQRVTLRCSPRSGDLSVYWYQQSLDQGLQFLIQYYNGEERAKGNILERFSAQQFPDLHSELNLSSLELGDSALYFCASSTPISSGYNEQFFGPGTRLTVL.